This T cell receptor beta chain was found in a study of regulatory T cells in long-lasting Graves disease. Time point denoted: newly diagnosed GD, antithyroid drugs for less than 3 months. PBMC RNA served as the TCR library source. Combining iRepertoire HTBI primers with Arm-PCR of CDR3 regions, the authors built TCR beta libraries. MiXCR was run by TCRdb on the multiplex PCR reads, yielding one entry per CDR3 protein. The sample records about 620,000 distinct CDR3 sequences, about 15% being singletons. The sample was also linked to a second study, of T cells in Graves' hyperthyroidism and ophthalmopathy. That study reports: By a 13 V-J model, ophthalmopathy was set apart from stable hyperthyroidism.

The clonotype was recovered from a woman between 25 and 40 years old with Graves disease. This specimen was peripheral blood mononuclear cells (PBMCs), taken at new diagnosis, from a patient treated with antithyroid drugs.

CDR3 nucleotide sequence: TGCAGTGCTCCCCGACAGGCGAATGGGAGGGGCTACACCTTC. Its protein is CSAPRQANGRGYTF. The rearrangement links TRBV20-1 to TRBJ1-2, with D possibly being TRBD1 (6 bases). Germline lookup yields CDR1 DFQATT and CDR2 SNEGSKA (reference sequence). Trimming pared 5 bases from V and 8 bases from J, leaving 21 bases between. The CDR3 loop spans 14 amino acids.